The sequence of this T cell receptor (beta chain) was determined in a study of a mutant IDH1 vaccine in newly diagnosed glioma. Study at large: An approximately 62% male, approximately 40% female split and a mean age of around 37 years characterized treated patients. Every participant had undergone radiotherapy, temozolomide, or both before, and most underwent both.

CDR3 size: 13 residues. The V and J ends lost 3 bases and 4 bases respectively, with 9 bases between them. Looked up from germline, CDR1 is SGHRS and CDR2 is YFSETQ. For this clone: The antigen remains unidentified.

Time point defined: week 35, safety follow-up. The investigators gave 300 ug of mutant IDH1 20-mer peptide in each vaccine dose, together with topical imiquimod. Donors had new WHO grade 3 or 4 IDH1-mutant, ATRX-lost astrocytomas. The data were produced by immunoSEQ multiplex PCR, yet TCRdb's version contains in-frame clones alone and is incomplete. This sample has around 69,000 clones; 85% to 90% occur once, and the top ten carry roughly 2%. General study points: Alterations occurring in top peripheral T cell clonotypes seemed unrelated to pseudoprogression.

The origin of this receptor is a man aged 25 to 40 with glioma. The chain joins TRBV5-1 to TRBJ2-3; no clear D gene. The input for sequencing was PBMCs, taken from a glioma patient whose treatment included an IDH1 peptide vaccine. For the CDR3, the DNA is TGCGCCAGCAGCTGGCAGAGTGCAGATACGCAGTATTTT. It translates to CASSWQSADTQYF.